This T cell receptor beta chain was identified during a study of T-cell memory formation after mild COVID-19. Findings and caveats of the study: Contracting clones localized mainly to CM and EM when CD4+ and mainly to EMRA when CD8+.

This clonotype was detected only a few times. The antigen is not known. TCRdb analysed the 5' RACE reads with MiXCR anew, one entry per CDR3 protein. The sample holds roughly 170,000 distinct CDR3 sequences, around 18% seen once. Between the trimmed V and J ends, which lost 7 bases and 7 bases, there was a span of 17 bases. This CDR3 contains 14 residues. Germline V gives CDR1 LNHDA, CDR2 SQIVND (reference sequence). V and J are TRBV19 and TRBJ2-1, with D perhaps matching TRBD2 (5 bases). The clonotype comes from a man aged 18 to 29 who had mild COVID-19 (a few samples of this study predate the infection). Cell type and time point are not known. Sequencing used PBMCs or a T cell subset sorted from them (not recorded which). The CDR3 sequence: CASISVGNRNEQFF. For the CDR3, the DNA is TGTGCCAGTATTAGTGTCGGGAATCGGAATGAGCAGTTCTTC.